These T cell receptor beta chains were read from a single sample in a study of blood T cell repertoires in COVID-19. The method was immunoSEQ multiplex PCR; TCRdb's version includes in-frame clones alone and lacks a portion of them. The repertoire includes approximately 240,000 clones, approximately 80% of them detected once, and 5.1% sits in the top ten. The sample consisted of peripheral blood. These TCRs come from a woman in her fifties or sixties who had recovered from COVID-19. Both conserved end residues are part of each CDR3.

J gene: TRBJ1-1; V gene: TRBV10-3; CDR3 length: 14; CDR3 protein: CAIRLDRGETEAFF
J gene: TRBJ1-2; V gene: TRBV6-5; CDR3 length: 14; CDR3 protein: CASSYSRRPYGYTF
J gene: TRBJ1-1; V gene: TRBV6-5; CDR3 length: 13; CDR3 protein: CASRLTGNTEAFF
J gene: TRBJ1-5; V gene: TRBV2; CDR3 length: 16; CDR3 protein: CASSELGTGLGQPQHF
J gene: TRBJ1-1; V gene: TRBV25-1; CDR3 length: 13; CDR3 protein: CASSEGGSTEAFF
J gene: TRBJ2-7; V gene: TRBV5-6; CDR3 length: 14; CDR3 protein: CASSSGLKTYEQYF
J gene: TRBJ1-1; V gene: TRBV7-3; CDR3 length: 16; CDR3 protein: CASSLMGQGSGTEAFF
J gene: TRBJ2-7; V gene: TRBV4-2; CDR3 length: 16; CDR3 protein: CASSQVSGGGSYEQYF
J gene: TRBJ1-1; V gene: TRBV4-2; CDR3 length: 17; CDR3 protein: CASSQDLMWGRATEAFF
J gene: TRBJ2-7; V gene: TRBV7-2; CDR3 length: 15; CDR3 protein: CASSPNGGVSYEQYF
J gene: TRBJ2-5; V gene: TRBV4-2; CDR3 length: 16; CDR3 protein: CASSQEAGGRVETQYF
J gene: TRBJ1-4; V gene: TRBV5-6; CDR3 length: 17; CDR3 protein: CASSFFATYATNEKLFF
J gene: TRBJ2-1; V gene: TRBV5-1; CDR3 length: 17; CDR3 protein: CASSHGSNSLLSNEQFF
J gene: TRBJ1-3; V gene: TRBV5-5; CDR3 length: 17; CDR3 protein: CASSLEGQGAGGNTIYF
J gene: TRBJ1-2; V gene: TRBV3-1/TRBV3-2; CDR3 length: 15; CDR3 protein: CASSHLAGGGYGYTF
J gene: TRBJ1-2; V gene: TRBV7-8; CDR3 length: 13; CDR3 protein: CASSLEGDYGYTF
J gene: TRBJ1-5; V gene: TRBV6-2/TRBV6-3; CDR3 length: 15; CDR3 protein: CASSYSGRGNQPQHF
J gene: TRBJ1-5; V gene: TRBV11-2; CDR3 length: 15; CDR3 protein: CASSRDIGSNQPQHF
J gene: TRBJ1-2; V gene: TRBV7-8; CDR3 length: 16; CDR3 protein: CASSLLKGASLVGYTF
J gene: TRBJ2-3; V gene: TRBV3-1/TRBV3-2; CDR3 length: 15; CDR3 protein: CASSPPGLAGRSQYF
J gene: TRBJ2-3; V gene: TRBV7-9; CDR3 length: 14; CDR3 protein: CASSSRDRFNTQYF
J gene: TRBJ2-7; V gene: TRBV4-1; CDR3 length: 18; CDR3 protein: CASSQDPISSLAPYEQYF
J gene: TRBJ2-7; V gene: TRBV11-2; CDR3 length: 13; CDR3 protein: CASSLGPGREQYF
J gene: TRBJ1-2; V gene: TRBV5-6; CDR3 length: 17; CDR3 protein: CASSLGIAGTIAFGYTF
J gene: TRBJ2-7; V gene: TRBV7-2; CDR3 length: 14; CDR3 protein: CASSPQGISYEQYF
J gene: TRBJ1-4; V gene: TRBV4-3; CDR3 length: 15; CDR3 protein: CASSQLGPDGEKLFF
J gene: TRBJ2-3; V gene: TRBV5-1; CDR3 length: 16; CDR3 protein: CASSGGLADHTDTQYF
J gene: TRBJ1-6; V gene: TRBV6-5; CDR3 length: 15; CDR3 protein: CASSYGQGANSPLHF
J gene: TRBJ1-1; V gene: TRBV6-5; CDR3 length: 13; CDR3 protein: CASRETGFGEAFF
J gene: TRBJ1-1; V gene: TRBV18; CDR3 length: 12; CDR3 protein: CASSLASGEAFF
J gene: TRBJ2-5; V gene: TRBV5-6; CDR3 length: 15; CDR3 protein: CASSLRDYGEETQYF
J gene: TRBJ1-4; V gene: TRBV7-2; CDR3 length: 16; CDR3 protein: CASSLVAAAPNEKLFF
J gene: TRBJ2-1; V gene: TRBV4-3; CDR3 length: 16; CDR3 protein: CASSPGQGAVYNEQFF
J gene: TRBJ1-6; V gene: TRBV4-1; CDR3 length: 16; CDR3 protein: CASSQEVPGENSPLHF
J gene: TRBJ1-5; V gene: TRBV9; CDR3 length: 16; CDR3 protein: CASSAGAGNSNQPQHF
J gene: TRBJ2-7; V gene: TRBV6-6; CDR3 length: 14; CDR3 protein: CASSYSGGNYEQYF
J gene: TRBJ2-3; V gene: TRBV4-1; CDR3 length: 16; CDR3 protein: CASSHAGQGNTDTQYF
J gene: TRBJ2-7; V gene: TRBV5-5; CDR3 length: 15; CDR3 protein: CASSLAGTGAYEQYF
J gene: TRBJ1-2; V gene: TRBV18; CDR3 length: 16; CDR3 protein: CASSPVRDRGSYGYTF
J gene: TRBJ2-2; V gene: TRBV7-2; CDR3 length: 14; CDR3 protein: CASRRDRKTGELFF
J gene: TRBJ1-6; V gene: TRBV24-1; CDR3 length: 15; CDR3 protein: CATSVCRTYNSPLHF